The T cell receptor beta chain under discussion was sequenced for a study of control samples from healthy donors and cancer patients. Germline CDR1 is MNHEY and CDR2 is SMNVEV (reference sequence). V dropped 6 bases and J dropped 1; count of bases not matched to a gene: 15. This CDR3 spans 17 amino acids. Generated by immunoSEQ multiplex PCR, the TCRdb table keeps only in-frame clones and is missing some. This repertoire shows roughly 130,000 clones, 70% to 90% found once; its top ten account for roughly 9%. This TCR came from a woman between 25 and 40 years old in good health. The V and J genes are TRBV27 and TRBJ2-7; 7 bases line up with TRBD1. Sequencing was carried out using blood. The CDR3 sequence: CASSFRSGTEISYEQYF. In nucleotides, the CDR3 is TGTGCCAGCAGCTTCCGCTCCGGGACAGAAATTTCCTACGAGCAGTACTTC.